What follows are 2 T cell receptor beta chains derived from one specimen sequenced in a study of CD8+ T cells in alopecia areata. It was cDNA, reverse transcribed from extracted RNA, that served as the sequencing template. This table comes from immunoSEQ multiplex PCR, and its TCRdb copy is limited to in-frame clones, with some not included. The sample consists of 200,000 to 250,000 clones, approximately 72% of them appearing once. Treatment reported: oral pan-JAK inhibitor, 5-10 mg twice daily. The sample was CD4+ T cells sorted from blood, taken around week 42, from a patient treated with tofacitinib. The source is a human donor with alopecia areata.

The gene calls are TRBV10-3 and TRBJ2-5, with D possibly being TRBD1 or TRBD2 (5 bases each). Trimming shortened V by 10 bases and J by 1 base, and 19 bases separated the two germline ends. The CDR3 contains 15 residues. Looked up from germline, CDR1 is ENHRY and CDR2 is SYGVKD. The CDR3 is CATRSGSGTQETQYF. The CDR3, as DNA: TGTGCCACCCGATCTGGCTCGGGGACCCAAGAGACCCAGTACTTC.

The rearrangement links TRBV30 to TRBJ1-2, with D unresolved. Trimming removed 6 bases from V and 1 base from J, with 9 bases in between. This CDR3 is built from 12 residues. Germline CDR1 and CDR2: GTSNPN and SVGIG (reference sequence). CDR3 protein: CACTDNNYGYTF. As DNA, the CDR3 is TGTGCCTGCACTGACAATAACTATGGCTACACCTTC.